A single sample gave rise to the 15 T cell receptor beta chains below, sequenced in a study of lymphopenia after photon versus proton radiotherapy. TCRdb's table, derived via immunoSEQ multiplex PCR, lists solely in-frame clones and lacks some. The sample consists of roughly 63,000 clones, about 81% of them appearing once. The specimen was peripheral blood, collected from a patient treated with proton-based radiotherapy. These receptors all come from a man in his fifties or sixties with pancreatic cancer.

V usage is TRBV10-3 and J usage is TRBJ2-7, with D unresolved. V lost 6 bases, J lost 0 bases, and 6 bases lay in between. Germline CDR1 ENHRY, CDR2 SYGVKD. The CDR3 is 12 amino acids. DNA for the CDR3: TGTGCCATCAGGGGTAGCTCCTACGAGCAGTACTTC. Translated: CAIRGSSYEQYF.

The CDR3 region has the DNA TGTGCCAGCAGTGTAGGAACCAGCCCCACTGAGCAGTTCTTC. Residues: CASSVGTSPTEQFF. The rearrangement joins TRBV2 to TRBJ2-1; D gene unclear. The V and J ends lost 4 bases and 9 bases respectively, with 16 bases between them. The CDR3 runs 14 residues. Germline CDR1 SNHLY, CDR2 FYNNEI.

This rearrangement joins TRBV5-1 to TRBJ1-1; D gene uncertain. The CDR3 runs to 15 residues. CDR1 is SGHRS, CDR2 YFSETQ, per germline. Trimming took 0 bases from V and 1 from J, leaving 10 bases between them. The CDR3 protein is CASSLDGRTNTEAFF. In DNA, the CDR3 is TGCGCCAGCAGCTTGGATGGACGTACGAACACTGAAGCTTTCTTT.

This chain connects TRBV2 to TRBJ2-7; tentatively, D is TRBD2 (7 bases). Germline CDR1 and CDR2: SNHLY and FYNNEI. The CDR3 extends over 13 amino acids. Trimming took off 7 bases at V and 11 bases at J, with 21 bases between the two ends. The CDR3 region is CASTKERGTNEYF. Here the CDR3 DNA reads TGTGCCAGCACCAAAGAGAGGGGGACTAATGAGTACTTC.

The chain links TRBV6-1 to TRBJ1-3; D uncertain. CDR3 size: 13 residues. V shed 1 base and J shed 6 bases, with 7 bases lying between them. The germline gives CDR1 MNHNS, CDR2 SASEGT. CDR3 DNA: TGTGCCAGCAGTGAAGTTGGGGAAAACACCATATATTTT. Translation gives CASSEVGENTIYF.

The rearrangement links TRBV4-1 to TRBJ2-1, with D uncertain. This CDR3 has 14 residues. Germline CDR1 reads MGHRA; CDR2 reads YSYEKL. Trimming removed 4 bases at V and 7 bases at J, with 14 bases between. In nucleotides, the CDR3 is TGCGCCAGCAGCCCCCATCCGACTGGTAATGAGCAGTTCTTC. It yields the protein CASSPHPTGNEQFF.

This sequence joins TRBV7-2 and TRBJ2-3; 7 bases are a match to TRBD1. Germline trimming cut 5 bases from V and 2 bases from J; bases unmatched to any gene: 7. CDR3 length: 15 residues. Germline CDR1 and CDR2: SGHTA and FQGNSA. CDR3 sequence: CASSPGTVVTDTQYF. The DNA of the CDR3 is TGTGCCAGCAGCCCAGGGACAGTTGTCACAGATACGCAGTATTTT.

In DNA form, the CDR3 reads TGTGCCTGGAGTGTACGGAGACTAGCTGTCGAGCAGTACTTC. It is translated as CAWSVRRLAVEQYF. This chain uses TRBV30 with TRBJ2-7; TRBD2 aligns across 7 bases. The length of the CDR3 is 14 residues. Per germline, CDR1 GTSNPN and CDR2 SVGIG (reference sequence). Trimming removed 0 bases from V and 6 bases from J; junction bases left unmatched: 8.

V usage is TRBV27 and J usage is TRBJ2-3; 10 bases are shared with TRBD2. CDR1 and CDR2 from the germline V gene are MNHEY and SMNVEV (reference sequence). The CDR3 loop spans 16 amino acids. V lost 4 bases to trimming and J lost 10 bases; unmatched junction nucleotides: 14. CDR3 coding DNA: TGTGCCAGCAGTTCAGGAGCGGGAGGGCCTCAAGAGGCGCAGTATTTT. It is translated as CASSSGAGGPQEAQYF.

This chain joins TRBV2 and TRBJ2-1; possibly TRBD1 for D (6 bases). V lost 8 bases and J lost 7, with 15 bases in between. From germline, CDR1 is SNHLY and CDR2 FYNNEI. The CDR3 runs to 13 residues. As DNA, the CDR3 is TGTGCCAGCGGGTCCGGGACAAATAATGAGCAGTTCTTC. Its protein product is CASGSGTNNEQFF.

There are a few counts of this clone. The chain has TRBV2 and TRBJ1-1; D gene ambiguous. Germline V CDR1 and CDR2: SNHLY, FYNNEI. The CDR3 sequence is 12 residues long. Trimming stripped 8 bases from V and 6 bases from J, with 13 bases between. This CDR3 is CASRGWKAEAFF. CDR3 bases: TGTGCCAGCCGCGGGTGGAAAGCTGAAGCTTTCTTT.

The chain uses TRBV5-1 and TRBJ1-2; no clear D. This CDR3 is built from 13 residues. Germline V gene data show CDR1 as SGHRS and CDR2 as YFSETQ. V lost 3 bases to trimming and J lost 8 bases, with 14 bases between them. The chain's CDR3 is CASSSSGSEGYTF. The CDR3 nucleotides read TGCGCCAGCAGCTCTTCGGGGTCCGAGGGCTACACCTTC.

This clone was seen more than once but under ten times. The V call is TRBV28, the J call TRBJ1-2, with D perhaps TRBD1 (6 bases). V was pared by 4 bases and J by 2 bases, with 17 bases between. Per the germline V gene, CDR1 is MDHEN and CDR2 is SYDVKM. This CDR3 has 16 amino acids. The CDR3 is CASSSPTSDRNYGYTF. For the CDR3, the DNA is TGTGCCAGCAGTTCACCTACATCAGACAGGAACTATGGCTACACCTTC.

This rearrangement joins TRBV18 to TRBJ2-1; a possible D gene is TRBD1 (6 bases). This CDR3 has 12 amino acids. V was pared by 4 bases and J by 11 bases, with 12 bases between. The V gene's germline CDR1 is KGHSH and CDR2 LQKENI. The CDR3 nucleotides are TGTGCCAGCTCACGACCTCAGGGGAAGCAGTTCTTC. This sequence encodes CASSRPQGKQFF.

V and J are TRBV5-5 and TRBJ1-1; D is undetermined. The CDR3 is made up of 14 amino acids. Germline V lookup: CDR1 SGHKS, CDR2 YYEKEE (reference sequence). The V end lost 1 base, the J end lost 1 base, and 8 bases lay between the germline ends. CDR3 sequence: CASSLSGTNTEAFF. The DNA of the CDR3 is TGTGCCAGCAGCTTGTCGGGTACGAACACTGAAGCTTTCTTT.